This TCR beta chain was documented in a study of blood T cell repertoires in COVID-19. As for the study in general: The origin of the acute and convalescent COVID-19 samples was the United States, Italy and Spain. T cells, B-cell-depleted T cells, or PBMCs supplied cDNA or gDNA.

As processed by the authors: Amplification of reference gene primers provided the estimated nucleated cell counts. TCRdb's table, derived via immunoSEQ multiplex PCR, lists solely in-frame clones and lacks some. For V, J and clone size, that table is used; D and trimming come from the DNA. The sample consists of roughly 57,000 clones, 89% of them appearing once. The CDR3 contains 18 residues. The V gene end was trimmed by 2 bases and the J gene end by 8 bases; junction bases not matched to a gene: 16. Germline loops: CDR1 SGHVS, CDR2 FQNEAQ. The sequencing sample was made of peripheral blood. This chain uses TRBV7-8 with TRBJ2-1; 9 positions match TRBD2. The TCR sequence derives from a human donor in a cohort sampled during active COVID-19. In nucleotides, the CDR3 is TGTGCCAGCAGCTTAACCCGACGTCTGGGGCGGGGGGGCCATGAGCAGTTCTTC. The encoded protein is CASSLTRRLGRGGHEQFF.